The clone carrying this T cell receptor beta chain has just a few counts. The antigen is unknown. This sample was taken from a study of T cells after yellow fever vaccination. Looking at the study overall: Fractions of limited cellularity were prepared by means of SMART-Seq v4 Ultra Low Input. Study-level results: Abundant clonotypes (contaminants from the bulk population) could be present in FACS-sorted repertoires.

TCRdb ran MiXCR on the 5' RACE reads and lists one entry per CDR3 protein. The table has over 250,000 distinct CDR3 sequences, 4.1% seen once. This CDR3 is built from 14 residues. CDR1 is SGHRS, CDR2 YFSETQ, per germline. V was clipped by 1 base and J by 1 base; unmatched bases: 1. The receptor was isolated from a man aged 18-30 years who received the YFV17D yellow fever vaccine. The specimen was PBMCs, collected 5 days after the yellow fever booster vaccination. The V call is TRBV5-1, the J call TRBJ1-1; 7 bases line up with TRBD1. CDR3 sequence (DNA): TGCGCCAGCAGCTTGTACAGGGGGAACACTGAAGCTTTCTTT. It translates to CASSLYRGNTEAFF.